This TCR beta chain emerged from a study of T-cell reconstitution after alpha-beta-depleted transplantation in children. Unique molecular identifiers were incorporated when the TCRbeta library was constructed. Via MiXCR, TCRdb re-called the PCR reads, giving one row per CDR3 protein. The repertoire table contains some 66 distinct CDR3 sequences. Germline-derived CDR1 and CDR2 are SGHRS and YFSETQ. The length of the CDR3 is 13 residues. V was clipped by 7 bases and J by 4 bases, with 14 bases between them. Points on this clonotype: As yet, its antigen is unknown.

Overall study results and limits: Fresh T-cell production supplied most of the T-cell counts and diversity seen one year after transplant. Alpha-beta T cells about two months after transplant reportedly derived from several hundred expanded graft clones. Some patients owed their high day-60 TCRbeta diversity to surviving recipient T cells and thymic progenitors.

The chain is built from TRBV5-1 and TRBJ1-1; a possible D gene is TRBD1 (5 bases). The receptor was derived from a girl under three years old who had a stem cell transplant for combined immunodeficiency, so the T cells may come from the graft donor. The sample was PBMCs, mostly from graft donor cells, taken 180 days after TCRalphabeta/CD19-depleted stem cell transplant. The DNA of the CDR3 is TGCGCCAGCGTGCAGGGATTCGGCACTGAAGCTTTCTTT. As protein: CASVQGFGTEAFF.